The 20 T cell receptor beta chains below were found in one sample sequenced in a study of blood T cell repertoires in COVID-19. Assay: immunoSEQ multiplex PCR; the TCRdb copy retains only in-frame clones and omits some. The data show 120,000 to 150,000 clones, around nine tenths seen once. Material for sequencing was peripheral blood. The origin of the receptors is a human donor in a cohort sampled during active COVID-19.

The chain carries TRBV7-6 and TRBJ1-2, with TRBD1 identical over 11 bases. Unmatched junction bases numbered 13, after V lost 5 bases and J lost 5 bases. The CDR3 covers 17 residues. From germline, CDR1 is SGHVS and CDR2 FNYEAQ. The CDR3 is CASSPGVGTGGIYGYTF. The CDR3 DNA is TGTGCCAGCAGCCCGGGGGTCGGGACAGGGGGAATTTATGGCTACACCTTC. The variable domain in full, completed from reference TRBV7-6 and TRBJ1-2, reads GAGVSQSPRYKVTKRGQDVALRCDPISGHVSLYWYRQALGQGPEFLTYFNYEAQQDKSGLPNDRFSAERPEGSISTLTIQRTEQRDSAMYRCASSPGVGTGGIYGYTFGSGTRLTVV.

The CDR3 reads CASSTYRGEAFF. The CDR3 bases are TGTGCCAGCAGCACCTATAGGGGTGAAGCTTTCTTT. The chain has TRBV7-2 and TRBJ1-1; maybe TRBD1 (5 bases). V lost 5 bases and J 7 bases, leaving 11 bases between the germline ends. CDR3 length: 12 residues. Germline V gene data show CDR1 as SGHTA and CDR2 as FQGNSA.

This clone was recorded once. CDR3 residues: CASSSSLRDPTGELFF. The CDR3 DNA sequence: TGTGCCAGCAGCTCGTCACTGAGGGATCCGACCGGGGAGCTGTTTTTT. The chain employs TRBV7-3 and TRBJ2-2; tentatively, D is TRBD2 (5 bases). CDR1 and CDR2 from the germline V gene are SGHTA and FQGTGA. Trimming shortened V by 4 bases and J by 5 bases, and 17 bases separated the two germline ends. CDR3 length: 16 amino acids.

The chain is built from TRBV4-3 and TRBJ2-5; D perhaps matches TRBD2 (7 bases). Germline assignment: CDR1 LGHNA and CDR2 YSLEER. Between the trimmed V and J ends, which lost 4 bases and 2 bases, there was a span of 11 bases. The CDR3 runs to 14 residues. The DNA of the CDR3 is TGCGCCAGCAGCCCCGAGGGGGGGCAAGAGACCCAGTACTTC. This encodes CASSPEGGQETQYF.

This clone ranks as medium-sized. J is TRBJ2-4 and V is TRBV11-2; 8 bases agree with TRBD2. After removal of 4 bases from V and 8 bases from J, the junction contained 10 bases not matched to a gene. The V gene's germline CDR1 is SGHAT and CDR2 FQNNGV. CDR3 length: 15 residues. CDR3 protein: CASSSYGGAGDIQYF. CDR3 DNA: TGTGCCAGCAGCTCATACGGGGGGGCAGGGGACATTCAGTACTTC.

V gene TRBV3-1 (or the pseudogene TRBV3-2) combines with J gene TRBJ1-6; perhaps TRBD1 as D (5 bases). With 0 bases removed from V and 9 bases from J, the gap between germline ends came to 21 bases. CDR1 is LGHDT, CDR2 YNNKEL, per germline (reference sequence). The CDR3 has 18 residues. Here the CDR3 reads CASSQDTSLWDGSSPLHF. CDR3 nucleotides: TGTGCCAGCAGCCAAGATACCTCGTTGTGGGACGGGAGTTCACCCCTCCACTTT.

The rearrangement joins TRBV7-9 to TRBJ1-1; 10 bases align to TRBD1. Per the germline V gene, CDR1 is SEHNR and CDR2 is FQNEAQ (reference sequence). The ends lost 5 bases at V and 2 bases at J; junction bases unmatched: 17. There are 19 residues in the CDR3. The CDR3 sequence: CASSLPRTVDRGGNTEAFF. The CDR3 region has the DNA TGTGCCAGCAGCCTACCTCGGACTGTGGACAGGGGGGGAAACACTGAAGCTTTCTTT.

The chain links TRBV29-1 to TRBJ2-2; D perhaps matches TRBD1 (6 bases). Deletions cut 0 bases from V and 7 bases from J, with 12 bases between. Germline CDR1 SQVTM, CDR2 ANQGSEA. This CDR3 comprises 14 residues. The CDR3 DNA sequence: TGCAGCGTTGAAGATCATGGGGGCCTCGGGGAGCTGTTTTTT. This encodes CSVEDHGGLGELFF.

The J gene is TRBJ2-7, the V gene TRBV3-1 (or the pseudogene TRBV3-2); D might be TRBD2 (7 bases). Per germline, CDR1 LGHDT and CDR2 YNNKEL (reference sequence). V lost 0 bases to trimming and J lost 5 bases, with 23 bases between them. The CDR3 is 18 residues long. CDR3: CASSQEVDILGGGHEQYF. The DNA for the CDR3 is TGTGCCAGCAGCCAAGAAGTAGATATCCTGGGCGGGGGCCACGAGCAGTACTTC.

J is TRBJ2-5 and V is TRBV28, with 11 positions matching TRBD1. There are 14 residues in the CDR3. Trimming took 6 bases from V and 4 from J; bases not matched to a gene: 4. Germline V gives CDR1 MDHEN, CDR2 SYDVKM. CDR3 region: CASRRTGGGETQYF. CDR3 sequence (DNA): TGTGCCAGCAGGCGGACAGGGGGCGGAGAGACCCAGTACTTC.

J is TRBJ2-1 and V is TRBV3-1 (or the pseudogene TRBV3-2); TRBD1 agrees at 8 bases. Trimming cost V 0 bases and J 11 bases; bases outside gene matches: 6. There are 14 residues in the CDR3. Germline V gene lookup returns CDR1 LGHDT and CDR2 YNNKEL (reference sequence). The CDR3, as DNA: TGTGCCAGCAGCCAAGATCCCGGGACAGGCCAGCAGTTCTTC. Translated: CASSQDPGTGQQFF.

The chain has TRBV14 and TRBJ2-5; D may be TRBD1 (6 bases). The length of the CDR3 is 17 residues. Germline loops: CDR1 SGHDN, CDR2 FVKESK. Trimming removed 3 bases at V and 5 bases at J, with 22 bases between. CDR3 residues: CASSHSPGGRAWETQYF. The CDR3 DNA sequence: TGTGCCAGCAGCCATAGCCCTGGGGGCAGGGCGTGGGAGACCCAGTACTTC.

The chain recombines TRBV7-2 with TRBJ2-3; 14 nucleotides align to TRBD2. V was clipped by 5 bases and J by 5 bases; unmatched bases: 15. The CDR3 extends over 19 amino acids. From germline, CDR1 is SGHTA and CDR2 FQGNSA. The CDR3 loop reads CASSQRLAGGPPSRDTQYF. CDR3 in DNA: TGTGCCAGCAGCCAACGACTAGCGGGAGGGCCCCCTTCCAGAGATACGCAGTATTTT.

The chain couples TRBV24-1 to TRBJ2-1; 8 positions agree with TRBD1. This CDR3 contains 15 residues. V lost 5 bases, J lost 1 base, and 3 bases stayed unmatched. Germline assignment: CDR1 KGHDR and CDR2 SFDVKD. The CDR3 DNA sequence: TGTGCCACCAGTGGACAGGGGAAATCCTACAATGAGCAGTTCTTC. Its protein product is CATSGQGKSYNEQFF.

This chain links TRBV10-3 with TRBJ1-5; D perhaps matches TRBD1 (5 bases). The CDR3 totals 12 residues. Germline-derived CDR1 and CDR2 are ENHRY and SYGVKD. V was trimmed by 8 bases and J by 5 bases, leaving 10 bases between them. The CDR3: CAIGGGDQPQHF. The CDR3 region has the DNA TGTGCCATCGGGGGAGGGGATCAGCCCCAGCATTTT.

The chain links TRBV6-5 to TRBJ1-1; perhaps TRBD1 as D (5 bases). With 6 bases removed from V and 0 bases from J, the gap between germline ends came to 11 bases. The CDR3 covers 14 residues. Germline CDR1 is MNHEY and CDR2 is SVGAGI. The CDR3 DNA is TGTGCCAGCAGCAAGACAGAGATGAACACTGAAGCTTTCTTT. This gives the protein CASSKTEMNTEAFF.

This chain uses TRBV5-1 with TRBJ2-1; 8 nucleotides line up with TRBD2. The CDR3 length is 15 residues. The J segment lost 2 bases and the V segment lost 3 bases, leaving 4 bases of the junction unmatched. Looked up from germline, CDR1 is SGHRS and CDR2 is YFSETQ. CDR3 amino acids: CASSSLAGTYNEQFF. The DNA for the CDR3 is TGCGCCAGCAGCTCCTTAGCGGGAACCTACAATGAGCAGTTCTTC.

The V gene is TRBV30, the J gene TRBJ2-4; maybe TRBD1 (6 bases). The CDR3 contains 13 residues. The V gene lost 4 bases and the J gene lost 13 bases, with 20 bases spanning the gap. Germline CDR1 is GTSNPN and CDR2 is SVGIG (reference sequence). The CDR3 region has the DNA TGTGCCTGGACCCTAAGACTGGGGGCAGGACAGTACTTC. Translation: CAWTLRLGAGQYF.

For the CDR3, the DNA is TGTGCCAGCAGCCGCGAGGGCAATCAGCCCCAGCATTTT. Translated: CASSREGNQPQHF. The chain employs TRBV4-2 and TRBJ1-5, with unresolved D. This CDR3 is 13 amino acids long. From germline, CDR1 is LGHNA and CDR2 YNFKEQ. Trimming left V 4 bases short and J 2 bases short, with 6 bases between.

This clone was detected only once. The rearrangement links TRBV28 to TRBJ1-2, with a possible D match to TRBD1 (6 bases). CDR3 length equals 17 residues. The germline CDR1 and CDR2 sequences are MDHEN and SYDVKM. The germline V and J ends were trimmed by 3 bases and 4 bases, with 21 bases remaining between them. This chain's CDR3 is CASSLGASGGGSYGYTF. The CDR3 DNA reads TGTGCCAGCAGTTTGGGGGCCAGTGGGGGAGGGTCCTATGGCTACACCTTC.